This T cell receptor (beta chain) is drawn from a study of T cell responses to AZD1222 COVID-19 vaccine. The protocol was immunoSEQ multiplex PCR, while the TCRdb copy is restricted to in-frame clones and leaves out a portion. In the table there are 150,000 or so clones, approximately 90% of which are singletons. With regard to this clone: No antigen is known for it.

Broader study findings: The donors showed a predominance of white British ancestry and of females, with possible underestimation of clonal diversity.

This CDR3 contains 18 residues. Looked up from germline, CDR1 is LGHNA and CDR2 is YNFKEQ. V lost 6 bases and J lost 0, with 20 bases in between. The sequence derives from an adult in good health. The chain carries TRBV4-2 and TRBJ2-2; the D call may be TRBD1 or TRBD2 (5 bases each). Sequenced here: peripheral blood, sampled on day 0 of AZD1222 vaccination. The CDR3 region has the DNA TGTGCCAGCAGTAAAGAGGGGACCCGGGCGGCGAACACCGGGGAGCTGTTTTTT. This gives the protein CASSKEGTRAANTGELFF.